The sequence of this TCR beta chain was determined in a study of T-cell reconstitution after alpha-beta-depleted transplantation in children. Only a few counts were recorded for this clonotype. A library of TCRbeta sequences, prepared with unique molecular identifiers, was generated. TCRdb processed the PCR reads anew with MiXCR; each CDR3 protein has one entry. The profile covers roughly 170,000 distinct CDR3 sequences, with approximately 6.8% appearing a single time and around 2.7% taken by the ten largest. V was clipped by 1 base and J by 3 bases, with 13 bases between them. This CDR3 contains 15 residues. CDR1 and CDR2 (germline): SGHTA, FQGNSA.

V and J are TRBV7-2 and TRBJ2-7; maybe TRBD1 (6 bases). The sample was PBMCs from the stem cell graft donor, taken from the stem cell graft. This TCR was sampled from a human donor who donated a stem cell graft to a child with Wiskott-Aldrich syndrome. Written as DNA, the CDR3 is TGTGCCAGCAGCTTAGTAACAGGGCCATTCTACGAGCAGTACTTC. This gives the protein CASSLVTGPFYEQYF.